This T cell receptor (beta chain) stems from a study of patients and donors after allogeneic stem cell transplantation. TCRdb re-analysed the RT-PCR reads in MiXCR, keeping a single row per CDR3 protein. The profile shows about a million distinct CDR3 sequences, roughly 18% of them singletons. This clonotype was found a few times. The germline CDR1 and CDR2 sequences are MNHEY and SVGEGT. J lost 0 bases, V lost 0 bases, and 17 bases had no gene match. This CDR3 region has 22 residues. This TCR derives from a human donor who was either an allogeneic HSCT recipient or a stem cell or donor lymphocyte infusion donor (not recorded which). It is not recorded whose cells these are; they may come from a transplant donor. Sample: blood, either unsorted or a sorted T cell fraction (not recorded which). The rearrangement joins TRBV6-2 or TRBV6-3 to TRBJ2-4; 10 bases align to TRBD1. The CDR3 loop is CASSYSTPLPTGGGLAKNIQYF. Written as DNA, the CDR3 is TGTGCCAGCAGTTACTCAACCCCTCTCCCGACAGGGGGCGGCCTAGCCAAAAACATTCAGTACTTC.